This T cell receptor (beta chain) is drawn from a study of control samples from healthy donors and cancer patients. This CDR3 comprises 17 residues. With 0 bases clipped from V and 9 bases from J, the junction kept 13 bases outside the gene matches. Germline lookup yields CDR1 SGHDT and CDR2 YYEEEE. This clone was seen only once. Here immunoSEQ multiplex PCR was the method, and the copy in TCRdb shows in-frame clones only, minus some. The sample holds over 60,000 clones, around 85% seen once. V is TRBV5-6 and J is TRBJ1-4; TRBD1 agrees at 8 bases. This TCR came from a man aged 40-50 years in good health. Sequencing used blood. CDR3 sequence reads: CASSLEPQGARRKKLFF. CDR3 bases: TGTGCCAGCAGCTTGGAACCCCAGGGGGCGCGTAGGAAAAAACTGTTTTTT.